A selection of T cell receptor beta chains follows, all from one sample in a study of T cell responses to AZD1222 COVID-19 vaccine. Method: immunoSEQ multiplex PCR; TCRdb's copy keeps in-frame clones and lacks some. The repertoire has approximately 180,000 clones, roughly 92% of them found once; the top ten carry over 9.5%. The sample consisted of peripheral blood, taken on day 0 of AZD1222 vaccination. The source is an adult in good health. The CDR3 runs from the conserved cysteine through the conserved F or W. A D gene is named only where the DNA matches it firmly. Some rows mark clone size as missing; the rest say once, few, many or name a class of expanded clone.

CDR3aa: CASSPGTVYGYTF
CDR3nt: TGTGCCAGCAGTCCCGGGACAGTCTATGGCTACACCTTC
d_gene: TRBD1
v_gene: TRBV6-4
j_gene: TRBJ1-2
abundance: .

CDR3aa: CASIPGGTSYGYTF
CDR3nt: TGTGCCAGTATTCCAGGGGGTACTTCCTATGGCTACACCTTC
d_gene: TRBD1
v_gene: TRBV19
j_gene: TRBJ1-2
abundance: .

CDR3aa: CASSSRDTEAFF
CDR3nt: TGCGCCAGCAGTTCGAGGGACACTGAAGCTTTCTTT
d_gene: .
v_gene: TRBV10-2
j_gene: TRBJ1-1
abundance: .

CDR3aa: CASQRGQAYNEQFF
CDR3nt: TGTGCCAGCCAACGAGGACAGGCGTACAATGAGCAGTTCTTC
d_gene: TRBD1
v_gene: TRBV7-8
j_gene: TRBJ2-1
abundance: .

CDR3aa: CASRIGRNTEAFF
CDR3nt: TGTGCCAGCAGAATCGGACGGAACACTGAAGCTTTCTTT
d_gene: .
v_gene: TRBV2
j_gene: TRBJ1-1
abundance: few

CDR3aa: CASSQGRGDYGYTF
CDR3nt: TGTGCCAGCAGCCAAGGTCGGGGGGACTATGGCTACACCTTC
d_gene: .
v_gene: TRBV4-2
j_gene: TRBJ1-2
abundance: .

CDR3aa: CASSLRQGGPEAFF
CDR3nt: TGTGCCAGCAGCTTGAGGCAGGGGGGGCCTGAAGCTTTCTTT
d_gene: TRBD1
v_gene: TRBV5-5
j_gene: TRBJ1-1
abundance: .

CDR3aa: CSAGVSYEQYF
CDR3nt: TGCAGCGCCGGAGTTTCCTACGAGCAGTACTTC
d_gene: .
v_gene: TRBV29-1
j_gene: TRBJ2-7
abundance: .

CDR3aa: CASSQESRDSTDTQYF
CDR3nt: TGTGCCAGCAGCCAAGAAAGCCGGGATAGCACAGATACGCAGTATTTT
d_gene: .
v_gene: TRBV3-1/TRBV3-2
j_gene: TRBJ2-3
abundance: .

CDR3aa: CASSPPGLGRYEQYF
CDR3nt: TGTGCCAGCAGCCCTCCGGGACTAGGGAGGTACGAGCAGTACTTC
d_gene: TRBD2
v_gene: TRBV11-2
j_gene: TRBJ2-7
abundance: .

CDR3aa: CASSQEFGRESWYGYTF
CDR3nt: TGCGCCAGCAGCCAAGAGTTTGGTAGGGAGTCATGGTATGGCTACACCTTC
d_gene: .
v_gene: TRBV4-1
j_gene: TRBJ1-2
abundance: once

CDR3aa: CASSDGEVAGGNEQFF
CDR3nt: TGTGCCAGCAGTGATGGGGAGGTCGCGGGGGGCAATGAGCAGTTCTTC
d_gene: TRBD2
v_gene: TRBV25-1
j_gene: TRBJ2-1
abundance: once

CDR3aa: CASSSGTSGGETQYF
CDR3nt: TGTGCCAGCAGCTCCGGGACTAGCGGGGGGGAGACCCAGTACTTC
d_gene: TRBD2
v_gene: TRBV7-2
j_gene: TRBJ2-5
abundance: .

CDR3aa: CASSAGDSGNTIYF
CDR3nt: TGTGCCAGCAGTGCCGGGGACTCTGGAAACACCATATATTTT
d_gene: .
v_gene: TRBV2
j_gene: TRBJ1-3
abundance: once

CDR3aa: CASSGTAIYYGYTF
CDR3nt: TGTGCCAGCAGTGGGACAGCGATCTACTATGGCTACACCTTC
d_gene: .
v_gene: TRBV2
j_gene: TRBJ1-2
abundance: once

CDR3aa: CASSQEVLQPQHF
CDR3nt: TGTGCCAGCAGCCAAGAAGTGCTTCAGCCCCAGCATTTT
d_gene: .
v_gene: TRBV4-2
j_gene: TRBJ1-5
abundance: .

CDR3aa: CASSTSGTASGNTIYF
CDR3nt: TGTGCCAGCAGCACTTCTGGGACAGCCTCTGGAAACACCATATATTTT
d_gene: TRBD1
v_gene: TRBV7-2
j_gene: TRBJ1-3
abundance: .

CDR3aa: CASCRGGGQPQHF
CDR3nt: TGTGCCAGTTGCAGGGGAGGAGGGCAGCCCCAGCATTTT
d_gene: .
v_gene: TRBV19
j_gene: TRBJ1-5
abundance: .

CDR3aa: CASSEWGIENSPLHF
CDR3nt: TGTGCCAGCAGTGAATGGGGGATTGAGAATTCACCCCTCCACTTT
d_gene: .
v_gene: TRBV25-1
j_gene: TRBJ1-6
abundance: .

CDR3aa: CATSRDIGQANSPLHF
CDR3nt: TGTGCCACCAGCAGAGACATTGGGCAGGCCAATTCACCCCTCCACTTT
d_gene: .
v_gene: TRBV15
j_gene: TRBJ1-6
abundance: .

CDR3aa: CASTQEGSYNSPLHF
CDR3nt: TGTGCCAGCACCCAGGAGGGCTCCTATAATTCACCCCTCCACTTT
d_gene: .
v_gene: TRBV2
j_gene: TRBJ1-6
abundance: .

CDR3aa: CASSVMDSTEAFF
CDR3nt: TGTGCCAGCAGCGTAATGGATAGCACTGAAGCTTTCTTT
d_gene: .
v_gene: TRBV9
j_gene: TRBJ1-1
abundance: .

CDR3aa: CASSPHRDRGNQPQHF
CDR3nt: TGTGCCAGTAGTCCCCACCGGGACAGGGGCAATCAGCCCCAGCATTTT
d_gene: TRBD1
v_gene: TRBV19
j_gene: TRBJ1-5
abundance: .

CDR3aa: CASSSAQGAGYEQYF
CDR3nt: TGTGCCAGCAGCTCGGCACAGGGGGCGGGCTACGAGCAGTACTTC
d_gene: TRBD1
v_gene: TRBV5-4
j_gene: TRBJ2-7
abundance: .

CDR3aa: CASSLEGSGARGYTF
CDR3nt: TGTGCCAGCAGCTTGGAGGGTTCCGGGGCTCGAGGCTACACCTTC
d_gene: .
v_gene: TRBV5-4
j_gene: TRBJ1-2
abundance: .

CDR3aa: CASTPLGYGYTF
CDR3nt: TGTGCCAGTACCCCCCTGGGTTATGGCTACACCTTC
d_gene: .
v_gene: TRBV19
j_gene: TRBJ1-2
abundance: .

CDR3aa: CASSPTGGHEQFF
CDR3nt: TGTGCCAGCAGTCCGACAGGGGGGCATGAGCAGTTCTTC
d_gene: TRBD1
v_gene: TRBV28
j_gene: TRBJ2-1
abundance: .

CDR3aa: CASSIGGYEQYF
CDR3nt: TGTGCCAGTAGTATAGGAGGCTACGAGCAGTACTTC
d_gene: .
v_gene: TRBV19
j_gene: TRBJ2-7
abundance: few

CDR3aa: CASRRTGDGEQFF
CDR3nt: TGTGCCAGCAGGAGGACAGGGGACGGTGAGCAGTTCTTC
d_gene: TRBD1
v_gene: TRBV6-4
j_gene: TRBJ2-1
abundance: .

CDR3aa: CASSTPGLAGDTQYF
CDR3nt: TGTGCCAGTAGTACCCCGGGACTAGCGGGTGATACGCAGTATTTT
d_gene: TRBD2
v_gene: TRBV19
j_gene: TRBJ2-3
abundance: .

CDR3aa: CASSLLAGGLDTQYF
CDR3nt: TGTGCCAGCAGTTTACTAGCGGGAGGTCTAGATACGCAGTATTTT
d_gene: TRBD2
v_gene: TRBV6-5
j_gene: TRBJ2-3
abundance: once

CDR3aa: CASSYPLAGGRNEQFF
CDR3nt: TGTGCCAGCAGCTACCCACTAGCGGGGGGGCGCAATGAGCAGTTCTTC
d_gene: TRBD2
v_gene: TRBV5-4
j_gene: TRBJ2-1
abundance: .

CDR3aa: CAWSMDGNTEAFF
CDR3nt: TGTGCCTGGAGTATGGACGGAAACACTGAAGCTTTCTTT
d_gene: .
v_gene: TRBV30
j_gene: TRBJ1-1
abundance: .

CDR3aa: CASSQETLGSNQPQHF
CDR3nt: TGCGCCAGCAGCCAAGAAACGCTGGGGAGCAATCAGCCCCAGCATTTT
d_gene: .
v_gene: TRBV4-1
j_gene: TRBJ1-5
abundance: .

CDR3aa: CASSDLAGDNSPLHF
CDR3nt: TGTGCCAGCAGTGACCTCGCAGGGGATAATTCACCCCTCCACTTT
d_gene: .
v_gene: TRBV6-1
j_gene: TRBJ1-6
abundance: .

CDR3aa: CASSFQRYTEAFF
CDR3nt: TGTGCCAGCAGCTTTCAGAGGTACACTGAAGCTTTCTTT
d_gene: .
v_gene: TRBV11-2
j_gene: TRBJ1-1
abundance: .

CDR3aa: CASSIAGGPSHEQYF
CDR3nt: TGTGCCAGTAGTATAGCGGGAGGGCCTTCACACGAGCAGTACTTC
d_gene: TRBD2
v_gene: TRBV19
j_gene: TRBJ2-7
abundance: once

CDR3aa: CASSTTVNTEAFF
CDR3nt: TGTGCCAGTAGTACGACAGTGAACACTGAAGCTTTCTTT
d_gene: .
v_gene: TRBV19
j_gene: TRBJ1-1
abundance: .

CDR3aa: CASRGVTGGYEQYF
CDR3nt: TGTGCCAGCAGGGGAGTTACAGGGGGCTACGAGCAGTACTTC
d_gene: TRBD1
v_gene: TRBV6-5
j_gene: TRBJ2-7
abundance: .

CDR3aa: CASSYTQGGTEAFF
CDR3nt: TGTGCCAGCAGTTATACGCAGGGGGGTACTGAAGCTTTCTTT
d_gene: TRBD1
v_gene: TRBV6-6
j_gene: TRBJ1-1
abundance: .

CDR3aa: CAGSGVGSYEQYF
CDR3nt: TGTGCCGGATCAGGGGTCGGCTCCTACGAGCAGTACTTC
d_gene: .
v_gene: TRBV2
j_gene: TRBJ2-7
abundance: once

CDR3aa: CASMRPGSNQPQHF
CDR3nt: TGTGCCAGCATGCGGCCAGGGAGCAATCAGCCCCAGCATTTT
d_gene: .
v_gene: TRBV6-5
j_gene: TRBJ1-5
abundance: .

CDR3aa: CATSRGTISPQHF
CDR3nt: TGTGCCACCAGCAGGGGCACAATCAGCCCCCAGCATTTT
d_gene: .
v_gene: TRBV15
j_gene: TRBJ1-5
abundance: .

CDR3aa: CASSSDNNSPLHF
CDR3nt: TGTGCCAGCAGCTCCGATAATAATTCACCCCTCCACTTT
d_gene: .
v_gene: TRBV7-3
j_gene: TRBJ1-6
abundance: .

CDR3aa: CASKKTGEGTGELFF
CDR3nt: TGTGCCAGTAAGAAGACAGGGGAAGGCACCGGGGAGCTGTTTTTT
d_gene: TRBD1
v_gene: TRBV19
j_gene: TRBJ2-2
abundance: .

CDR3aa: CASRGFNEQFF
CDR3nt: TGTGCCAGCCGGGGATTCAATGAGCAGTTCTTC
d_gene: .
v_gene: TRBV2
j_gene: TRBJ2-1
abundance: .

CDR3aa: CASSSLDGELFF
CDR3nt: TGTGCCAGTAGTTCCCTTGATGGAGAACTGTTTTTT
d_gene: .
v_gene: TRBV19
j_gene: TRBJ1-4
abundance: .

CDR3aa: CASSARVSGSSAYEQYF
CDR3nt: TGCGCCAGCAGCGCCAGAGTTAGCGGGAGTTCCGCCTACGAGCAGTACTTC
d_gene: TRBD2
v_gene: TRBV5-1
j_gene: TRBJ2-7
abundance: .

CDR3aa: CAWSVLGGDYGYTF
CDR3nt: TGTGCCTGGAGTGTTTTGGGAGGCGACTATGGCTACACCTTC
d_gene: .
v_gene: TRBV30
j_gene: TRBJ1-2
abundance: few

CDR3aa: CASTLEGQNSPLHF
CDR3nt: TGTGCCAGCACCCTAGAGGGCCAGAATTCACCCCTCCACTTT
d_gene: .
v_gene: TRBV6-6
j_gene: TRBJ1-6
abundance: .

CDR3aa: CASKRGGYTEAFF
CDR3nt: TGTGCCTCAAAGAGGGGGGGCTACACTGAAGCTTTCTTT
d_gene: .
v_gene: TRBV5-6
j_gene: TRBJ1-1
abundance: .

CDR3aa: CSVDQNYGYTF
CDR3nt: TGCAGTGTGGACCAAAACTATGGCTACACCTTC
d_gene: .
v_gene: TRBV20-1
j_gene: TRBJ1-2
abundance: .

CDR3aa: CASSRQGTEAFF
CDR3nt: TGTGCCAGCAGTCGACAGGGGACTGAAGCTTTCTTT
d_gene: TRBD1
v_gene: TRBV2
j_gene: TRBJ1-1
abundance: .